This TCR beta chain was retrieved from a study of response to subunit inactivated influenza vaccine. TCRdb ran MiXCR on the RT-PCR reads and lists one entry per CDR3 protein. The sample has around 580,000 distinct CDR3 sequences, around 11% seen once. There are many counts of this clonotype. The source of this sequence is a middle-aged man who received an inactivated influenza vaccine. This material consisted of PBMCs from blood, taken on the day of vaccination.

The CDR3 nucleotides are TGTGCCAGCAGCAATCCCGGGACAGGGGTCCACGAGCAGTACTTC. It encodes CASSNPGTGVHEQYF. The rearrangement links TRBV7-9 to TRBJ2-7; 10 nucleotides align to TRBD1. The CDR3 consists of 15 residues. V shed 5 bases and J 5 bases; nucleotides not matched to a gene: 9. CDR1 is SEHNR and CDR2 is FQNEAQ in the germline V gene (reference sequence).